The clone carrying this T cell receptor beta chain has a count of ten or more. The antigen is unknown. Deletions cut 4 bases from V and 2 bases from J, with 11 bases between. CDR1 and CDR2 (germline): SQVTM, ANQGSEA. This CDR3 is 14 amino acids long. This specimen comes from a study of identical twins. Study observations and caveats: Insertions were reduced in abundant cord blood beta clonotypes but not in memory repertoires.

Donors were all healthy Caucasians. TCRdb recomputed calls from the 5' RACE reads with MiXCR, one row per CDR3 protein. Of roughly 570,000 distinct CDR3 sequences detected, 9.6% appear once; the ten largest clones hold around 3%. A further study also used this sample, focusing on yellow fever vaccine responses in identical twins.

Input material: PBMCs. The origin of this receptor is a woman aged 18-29 years in good health. V and J are TRBV29-1 and TRBJ2-2, with D possibly TRBD2 on 5 matching bases. CDR3 coding DNA: TGCAGCGTTGCAGGAGGCCCCAACACCGGGGAGCTGTTTTTT. It encodes CSVAGGPNTGELFF.